This T cell receptor (beta chain) was obtained from a study of T-cell reconstitution after alpha-beta-depleted transplantation in children. Researchers prepared the TCRbeta library using unique molecular identifiers, the study reports. One entry per CDR3 protein results from TCRdb running MiXCR on the PCR reads. This sample has over 550,000 distinct CDR3 sequences, with approximately 10% found just once. This clonotype was counted only a few times. CDR1 and CDR2 (germline): SEHNR, FQNEAQ (reference sequence). There are 13 residues in the CDR3. The V gene lost 5 bases and the J gene lost 4 bases, with 11 bases spanning the gap.

The sequence derives from a human donor who donated a stem cell graft to a child with acute myeloid leukemia. The chain is built from TRBV7-9 and TRBJ2-5, with D possibly called TRBD1 or TRBD2 (6 bases each). The specimen was PBMCs from the stem cell graft donor, collected from the stem cell graft. The CDR3 bases are TGTGCCAGCAGCCGAGGGGGAGGAGAGACCCAGTACTTC. It specifies CASSRGGGETQYF. Based on the CDR3 plus reference TRBV7-9 and TRBJ2-5, the full variable domain is DTGVSQNPRHKITKRGQNVTFRCDPISEHNRLYWYRQTLGQGPEFLTYFQNEAQLEKSRLLSDRFSAERPKGSFSTLEIQRTEQGDSAMYLCASSRGGGETQYFGPGTRLLVL.